One sample yielded the 12 T cell receptor beta chains listed below, sequenced in a study of cytomegalovirus exposure and HLA in healthy donors. Amplification used 60 Vbeta primers and 13 Jbeta primers. Produced via immunoSEQ multiplex PCR; TCRdb's table is partial and in-frame only. The sample consists of approximately 210,000 clones, about 80% of them appearing once. Sequenced sample: PBMCs. These TCRs come from a male donor in good health and CMV-seronegative.

This sequence joins TRBV10-3 and TRBJ1-1; D is uncertain. Trimming removed 4 bases at V and 0 bases at J, with 6 bases between. Per the germline V gene, CDR1 is ENHRY and CDR2 is SYGVKD. This CDR3 has 13 amino acids. Here the CDR3 DNA reads TGTGCCATCAGTGTTTCAGTGAACACTGAAGCTTTCTTT. Its protein product is CAISVSVNTEAFF.

The genes are TRBV2 and TRBJ2-3; D unclear. Germline lookup yields CDR1 SNHLY and CDR2 FYNNEI. V was trimmed by 6 bases and J by 6 bases, leaving 7 bases between them. The CDR3 is made up of 11 amino acids. The CDR3 loop reads CASRIGDTQYF. For the CDR3, the DNA is TGTGCCAGCAGGATCGGGGATACGCAGTATTTT.

This clone has a single count. J is TRBJ1-4 and V is TRBV7-2; 9 bases map to TRBD1. V lost 5 bases, J lost 7 bases, and 11 bases stayed unmatched. Germline assignment: CDR1 SGHTA and CDR2 FQGNSA. This CDR3 is built from 16 residues. CDR3 nucleotide sequence: TGTGCCAGCAGCGGCGGAGGGACAGGGTTAGGTGAAAAACTGTTTTTT. Translated, it gives CASSGGGTGLGEKLFF.

The CDR3 DNA sequence: TGTGCCAGCAGTTTAGGGGGTGGAGGGACCGGGGAGCTGTTTTTT. As protein: CASSLGGGGTGELFF. V usage is TRBV28 and J usage is TRBJ2-2; a weak D match, TRBD2 (6 bases). Germline values: CDR1 MDHEN, CDR2 SYDVKM. V dropped 2 bases and J dropped 5 bases, with 12 bases sitting between them. The CDR3 loop spans 15 amino acids.

The chain combines TRBV18 with TRBJ2-3; D unclear. CDR3 size: 13 residues. V dropped 6 bases and J dropped 4 bases, with 11 bases sitting between them. CDR1 is KGHSH and CDR2 is LQKENI in the germline V gene. The CDR3 protein is CASSPNRADTQYF. The CDR3 region has the DNA TGTGCCAGCTCCCCTAATCGGGCAGATACGCAGTATTTT.

The J gene is TRBJ2-7, the V gene TRBV5-6; 9 bases line up with TRBD1. The CDR3 spans 17 residues. V shed 5 bases and J 3 bases; nucleotides not matched to a gene: 15. The V gene's germline CDR1 is SGHDT and CDR2 YYEEEE. CDR3 DNA sequence: TGTGCCAGCAGATATAAAGGACAGGGGAGGATCGTCTACGAGCAGTACTTC. It is translated as CASRYKGQGRIVYEQYF. The complete variable domain, with remaining parts taken from reference TRBV5-6 and TRBJ2-7, reads DAGVTQSPTHLIKTRGQQVTLRCSPKSGHDTVSWYQQALGQGPQFIFQYYEEEERQRGNFPDRFSGHQFPNYSSELNVNALLLGDSALYLCASRYKGQGRIVYEQYFGPGTRLTVT.

The gene calls are TRBV9 and TRBJ1-2, with D uncertain. The V gene lost 6 bases and the J gene lost 4 bases, with 22 bases spanning the gap. This CDR3 has 16 amino acids. CDR1 is SGDLS, CDR2 YYNGEE, per germline. The CDR3 DNA reads TGTGCCAGCAATGAAGCGGCGGCCCTCTCGCGCTATGGCTACACCTTC. It is translated as CASNEAAALSRYGYTF.

The chain recombines TRBV5-1 with TRBJ1-1, with D unresolved. Trimming stripped 0 bases from V and 1 base from J, with 4 bases between. CDR3 size: 13 residues. The germline gives CDR1 SGHRS, CDR2 YFSETQ. The CDR3 coding sequence is TGCGCCAGCAGCTTGGATCAGAACACTGAAGCTTTCTTT. It specifies CASSLDQNTEAFF.

V usage is TRBV27 and J usage is TRBJ1-5, with D hard to call. The V end lost 6 bases, the J end lost 0 bases, and 12 bases lay between the germline ends. The CDR3 extends over 15 amino acids. Germline CDR1 and CDR2: MNHEY and SMNVEV (reference sequence). Written as DNA, the CDR3 is TGTGCCAGCAGCTCCTACAGTAATAGCAATCAGCCCCAGCATTTT. This codes for CASSSYSNSNQPQHF.

The chain is built from TRBV14 and TRBJ2-1; TRBD2 matches 9 bases. V lost 4 bases to trimming and J lost 2 bases; unmatched junction nucleotides: 6. Looked up from germline, CDR1 is SGHDN and CDR2 is FVKESK. The CDR3 is made up of 16 amino acids. This CDR3 reads CASSPWVAGAYNEQFF. In nucleotides, the CDR3 is TGTGCCAGCAGCCCCTGGGTAGCGGGGGCCTACAATGAGCAGTTCTTC. Based on the CDR3 plus reference TRBV14 and TRBJ2-1, the full variable domain is EAGVTQFPSHSVIEKGQTVTLRCDPISGHDNLYWYRRVMGKEIKFLLHFVKESKQDESGMPNNRFLAERTGGTYSTLKVQPAELEDSGVYFCASSPWVAGAYNEQFFGPGTRLTVL.

The chain carries TRBV5-1 and TRBJ2-7; tentatively, D is TRBD2 (5 bases). The CDR3 is 14 amino acids. V lost 4 bases to trimming and J lost 1 base, with 12 bases between them. In germline, CDR1 is SGHRS, CDR2 YFSETQ. CDR3 nucleotides: TGCGCCAGCAGCCCCCGGACTGGATCCTACGAGCAGTACTTC. Protein sequence: CASSPRTGSYEQYF. Full variable domain (missing parts from reference TRBV5-1 and TRBJ2-7): KAGVTQTPRYLIKTRGQQVTLSCSPISGHRSVSWYQQTPGQGLQFLFEYFSETQRNKGNFPGRFSGRQFSNSRSEMNVSTLELGDSALYLCASSPRTGSYEQYFGPGTRLTVT.

The gene calls are TRBV25-1 and TRBJ2-3; perhaps TRBD1 as D (6 bases). Germline V gives CDR1 MGHDK, CDR2 SYGVNS. This CDR3 has 18 residues. Deletions cut 3 bases from V and 6 bases from J, with 25 bases between. CDR3 in amino acids: CASSEPLRQEHTTDTQYF. CDR3 DNA sequence: TGTGCCAGCAGTGAGCCCCTTCGACAGGAACACACAACGGATACGCAGTATTTT. Supplemented by reference TRBV25-1 and TRBJ2-3, the full variable domain reads EADIYQTPRYLVIGTGKKITLECSQTMGHDKMYWYQQDPGMELHLIHYSYGVNSTEKGDLSSESTVSRIRTEHFPLTLESARPSHTSQYLCASSEPLRQEHTTDTQYFGPGTRLTVL.